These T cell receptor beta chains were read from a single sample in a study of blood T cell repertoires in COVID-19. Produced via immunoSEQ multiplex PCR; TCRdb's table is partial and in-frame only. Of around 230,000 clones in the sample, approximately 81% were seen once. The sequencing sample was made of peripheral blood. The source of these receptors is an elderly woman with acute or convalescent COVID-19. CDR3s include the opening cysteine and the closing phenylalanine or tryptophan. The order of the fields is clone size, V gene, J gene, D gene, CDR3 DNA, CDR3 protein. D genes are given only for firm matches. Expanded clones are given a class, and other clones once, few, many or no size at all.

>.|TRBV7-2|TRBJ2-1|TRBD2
TGTGCCAGCAGTCCTAGCGGGGGGGCCTACAATGAGCAGTTCTTC
CASSPSGGAYNEQFF
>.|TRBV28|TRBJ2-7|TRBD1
TGTGCCAGCACCCTGCGGACAGGGGTTGGGGACTACGAGCAGTACTTC
CASTLRTGVGDYEQYF
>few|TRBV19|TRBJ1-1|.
TGTGGGGGAGAGGTGACTGAAGCTTTCTTT
CGGEVTEAFF
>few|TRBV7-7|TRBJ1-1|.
TGTGCCAGCAGCTTAGTATGGGAGAAGGGATCGGACACTGAAGCTTTCTTT
CASSLVWEKGSDTEAFF
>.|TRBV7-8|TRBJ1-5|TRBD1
TGTGCCAGCAGCTTAGCGCAAGTCAGGGGGCTTCAGCCCCAGCATTTT
CASSLAQVRGLQPQHF
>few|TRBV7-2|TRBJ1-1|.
TGTGCCAGCAGCCCCCTTGGGTCTGAGGGAACTGAAGCTTTCTTT
CASSPLGSEGTEAFF
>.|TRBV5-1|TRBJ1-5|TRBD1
TGCGCCAGCAGCCCCGGACAGGGCACGACCCAGCATTTT
CASSPGQGTTQHF
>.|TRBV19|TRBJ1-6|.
TGTGCCAGTAGTAACTCTCAGGATTCACCCCTCCACTTT
CASSNSQDSPLHF
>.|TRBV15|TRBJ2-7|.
TGTGCCACCAGCAGAGCAGGCCGAGCCTACGAGCAGTACTTC
CATSRAGRAYEQYF
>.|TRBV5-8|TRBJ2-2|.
TGTGCCAGCAGCCCCAGGCTCCCCGGGGAGCTGTTTTTT
CASSPRLPGELFF
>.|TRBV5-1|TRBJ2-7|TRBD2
TGCGCCAGCAGCTCTATAGCGGGAGAGGCCTACGAGCAGTACTTC
CASSSIAGEAYEQYF
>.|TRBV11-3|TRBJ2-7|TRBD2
TGTGCCAGCAGCTTAAGCGGGAGCTCCTACGAGCAGTACTTC
CASSLSGSSYEQYF
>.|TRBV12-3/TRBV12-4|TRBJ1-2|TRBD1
TGTGCCAGCAGTTTAGAGGGGGCCGGTGGCTACACCTTC
CASSLEGAGGYTF
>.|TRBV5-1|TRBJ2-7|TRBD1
TGCGCCAGCAGCTTGACAGGGACAGGGCAGGCCTACGAGCAGTACTTC
CASSLTGTGQAYEQYF
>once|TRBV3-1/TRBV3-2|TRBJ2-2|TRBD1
TGTGCCAGCAGCCCGTCGACAGGGCCCACCGGGGAGCTGTTTTTT
CASSPSTGPTGELFF
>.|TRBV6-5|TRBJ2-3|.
TGTGCCAGCAGTTCTCTGAAGCGGCCCACAGATACGCAGTATTTT
CASSSLKRPTDTQYF
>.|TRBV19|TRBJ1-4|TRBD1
TGTGCCAGCGGACTGGACAGGGGCAATGAAAAACTGTTTTTT
CASGLDRGNEKLFF
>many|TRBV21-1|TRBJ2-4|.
TGTGCCAGCACCTACGGCCGGAGAGTGTACTTC
CASTYGRRVYF
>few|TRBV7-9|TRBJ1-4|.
TGTGCCAGCAGCTTGCGGACAGCAACTAATGAAAAACTGTTTTTT
CASSLRTATNEKLFF
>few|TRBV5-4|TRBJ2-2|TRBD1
TGTGCCAGCAGCAACAGGGGTTGGACCGGGGAGCTGTTTTTT
CASSNRGWTGELFF
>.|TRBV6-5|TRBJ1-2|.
TGTGCCGTCTTCGTCAAGGGGGTGTACTATGGCTACACCTTC
CAVFVKGVYYGYTF
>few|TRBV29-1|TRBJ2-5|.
TGCAGCGTAGAATCAGGGGTAGAGACCCAGTACTTC
CSVESGVETQYF
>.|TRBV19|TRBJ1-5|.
TGTGCCAGTAGTATTCCAGGGGTGGGCAATCAGCCCCAGCATTTT
CASSIPGVGNQPQHF
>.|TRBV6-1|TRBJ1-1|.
TGTGCCAGCAGTGACAGGGCTATGAACACTGAAGCTTTCTTT
CASSDRAMNTEAFF
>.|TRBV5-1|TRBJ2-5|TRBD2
TGCGCCAGCAGCCCTCCTCCCACTAGCGGGGGGAGGGAGACCCAGTACTTC
CASSPPPTSGGRETQYF
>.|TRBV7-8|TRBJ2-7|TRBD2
TGTGCCAGCAACGGGGGGGCCTACGAGCAGTACTTC
CASNGGAYEQYF
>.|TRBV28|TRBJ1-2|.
TGTGCCAGCTATGGGGGGAAATATGGCTACACCTTC
CASYGGKYGYTF
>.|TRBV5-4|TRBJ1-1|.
TGTGCCAGCAGCTTGGGAGACAGGACCGACACTGAAGCTTTCTTT
CASSLGDRTDTEAFF
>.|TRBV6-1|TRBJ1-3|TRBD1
TGTGCCAGCAGTGAATTCAGGGACAGCTCTGGAAACACCATATATTTT
CASSEFRDSSGNTIYF
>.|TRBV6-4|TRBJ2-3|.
TGTGCCAGCAGTCGGGCACGGACAGTCGGCACAGATACGCAGTATTTT
CASSRARTVGTDTQYF
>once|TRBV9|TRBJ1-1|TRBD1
TGTGCCAGCAGCGTAGATTTGGGACAGCCAATCCTTGAAGCTTTCTTT
CASSVDLGQPILEAFF
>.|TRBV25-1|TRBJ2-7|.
TGTGCCAGCAGTGATCATGCCAGGGACATCTACGAGCAGTACTTC
CASSDHARDIYEQYF
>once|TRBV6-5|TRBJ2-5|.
TGTGCCAGCAGCCCAAAAGAGACCCAGTACTTC
CASSPKETQYF
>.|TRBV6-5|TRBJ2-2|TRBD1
TGTGCCAGCAGGTCGTGGACAGGGAACACCGGGGAGCTGTTTTTT
CASRSWTGNTGELFF
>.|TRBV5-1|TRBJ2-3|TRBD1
TGCGCCAGCAGCCCGATGACAGGGAGCGCAGATACGCAGTATTTT
CASSPMTGSADTQYF
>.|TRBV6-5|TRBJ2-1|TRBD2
TGTGCCAGCAGTCGAACTAGCGGGGGAAACAATGAGCAGTTCTTC
CASSRTSGGNNEQFF